This T cell receptor beta chain was sequenced for a study of blood T cell repertoires in COVID-19. Across the study: The United States, Italy and Spain were the sources of the acute and convalescent COVID-19 samples.

Clones were sequenced by immunoSEQ multiplex PCR, and TCRdb holds only the in-frame ones, with some missing. The sample holds some 240,000 clones, approximately 82% seen once. The CDR3 spans 13 residues. CDR1 is MNHEY and CDR2 is SVGEGT in the germline V gene. The V gene lost 2 bases and the J gene lost 5 bases, with 9 bases spanning the gap. This clonotype was sampled from a woman aged 40 to 50 who had recovered from COVID-19. The sample comprised peripheral blood. V gene TRBV6-2 or TRBV6-3 combines with J gene TRBJ1-1, with a tentative D call TRBD1 (5 bases). The CDR3 DNA reads TGTGCCAGCAGTTACGGGGGGGGAACTGAAGCTTTCTTT. Translation gives CASSYGGGTEAFF.